This T cell receptor beta chain was documented in a study of B cell selection in AIRE deficiency (dated 2019 in TCRdb). With respect to the entire study: Researchers compared TCRbeta repertoires of sorted blood CD4+ conventional T cells and regulatory T cells in AIRE-deficient patients with those in healthy controls. The TCR-sequenced cohort comprised about 5 AIRE-deficient APECED patients and about 5 healthy control donors.

The immunoSEQ platform was used to sequence the TCRbeta chains. The paper's processing steps were these. About 11x10^4 distinct in-frame TCRbeta sequences from patients and 130,000 to 150,000 from healthy donors were obtained from pooled conventional T cell repertoires. Public Treg TCRbeta sequences were defined as those shared by two or more individuals and were then searched for in Tconv repertoires. Group differences were tested with Mann-Whitney U tests and Bonferroni-Dunn correction in GraphPad Prism 7.03. Imported from immuneACCESS, the table was reduced by TCRdb to in-frame sequences with V and J called. These copies leave out some clones; in studies compared against another copy, an unresolved V gene accounts for under half, and the cause of the remainder is not known. The V and J calls and the clone size are those of that table, but D and trimming were determined from the DNA. The sample records some 25,000 clones, 96% of which are singletons. Approximately 0.2% of the sample is in the top ten clones.

CD4+CD127+ cells were sorted as the conventional CD4 T cell population. Control samples were obtained from healthy donors who were not related to the patients. Sorting of Tconv and Treg cells intended for TCRbeta sequencing was performed on a FACSAria flow cytometer. The sorted cells were collected in 5-ml round-bottom polystyrene tubes, and the dry cell pellets were frozen at -80 degrees C prior to sequencing. Comments on this clone: Its specific antigen is unknown. Base qualities are not provided; no much larger clone lies one nucleotide away.

Unmatched junction bases come to 6, with V trimmed by 1 base and J by 5 bases. The CDR3 goes from the cysteine to the phenylalanine over 15 residues. Just CDR3 DNA is preserved here, 45 bases in frame from base 1. CDR1 and CDR2 are read off the germline V gene as SGHTA and FQGNSA. The investigation overall reported the following: CDR3s were shorter in shared Treg sequences, reflecting a bias toward rearrangements that have few non-templated nucleotide insertions. Only TCRbeta chains were sequenced; roughly a third of shared healthy-donor Treg sequences also occurred in healthy Tconv, possibly because of differing TCRalpha chains. Among 3,500 to 4,500 shared Treg TCRbeta sequences, 30% to 35% were shared exclusively among healthy donors and over 7% exclusively among patients, which suggests that Treg selection is less efficient in the absence of AIRE. In AIRE-deficient patients, Tconv and Treg cells had TCRBV gene usage, CDR3 length and TCR diversity comparable to those in healthy donors. Around 28% of Treg TCRbeta sequences shared among healthy donors appeared in patient Tconv cells, suggesting diversion of Treg-biased clones into the Tconv compartment.

The clonotype originates from a human donor in good health. The chain links TRBV7-2 with TRBJ2-7, and 9 junction bases match TRBD1. What was sequenced was CD4+CD127+ conventional T cells sorted from PBMCs. The CDR3 region: CASSLGDRVVNEQYF. The bases are TGTGCCAGCAGCTTAGGGGACAGGGTGGTCAACGAGCAGTACTTC.